Below, 22 T cell receptor beta chains from the same sample are listed, as sequenced in a study of T-cell reconstitution after alpha-beta-depleted transplantation in children. A TCRbeta library incorporating unique molecular identifiers was prepared. TCRdb called the PCR reads again in MiXCR, with one record for every CDR3 protein. This table holds over 45,000 distinct CDR3 sequences, about 5.7% found once. The input for sequencing was PBMCs, mostly from graft donor cells, taken 60 days after TCRalphabeta/CD19-depleted stem cell transplant. The source is a female patient aged 2 to 10 who had a stem cell transplant for aplastic anemia, so the T cells may come from the graft donor.

This clonotype occurred many times. The chain couples TRBV7-9 to TRBJ2-3; 8 bases map to TRBD2. The length of the CDR3 is 16 residues. Per the germline V gene, CDR1 is SEHNR and CDR2 is FQNEAQ (reference sequence). Germline trimming cut 5 bases from V and 3 bases from J; bases unmatched to any gene: 10. For the CDR3, the DNA is TGTGCCAGCAGCCCCAGCCCAGCGGGAGTTACAGATACGCAGTATTTT. Amino acids: CASSPSPAGVTDTQYF.

This clonotype was recorded many times. This rearrangement joins TRBV10-1 to TRBJ2-7; TRBD1 might be the D (6 bases). CDR1 is WNHNN and CDR2 is SYGVQD in the germline V gene (reference sequence). The CDR3 consists of 14 residues. The V end lost 2 bases, the J end lost 1 base, and 9 bases lay between the germline ends. The CDR3 region is CASSEDQGSYEQYF. The CDR3 DNA reads TGCGCCAGCAGTGAGGATCAGGGGTCCTACGAGCAGTACTTC.

V usage is TRBV7-9 and J usage is TRBJ1-2; the D is unclear. Per the germline V gene, CDR1 is SEHNR and CDR2 is FQNEAQ (reference sequence). The length of the CDR3 is 15 residues. Trimming took off 5 bases at V and 5 bases at J, with 18 bases between the two ends. CDR3 sequence reads: CASSAPSLRSYGYTF. CDR3 coding DNA: TGTGCCAGCAGCGCACCCTCCCTACGTTCATATGGCTACACCTTC.

Worth noting for this clonotype: This may stem from a read error, because a much larger clone lies one nucleotide away. The V and J genes are TRBV20-1 and TRBJ1-4; D is undetermined. This CDR3 is built from 15 residues. Germline V gives CDR1 DFQATT, CDR2 SNEGSKA (reference sequence). The CDR3 bases are TGCAGTGCTACGGGCCGGAAAGGAACTAATGAAAAACCGTTTTTT. Protein product: CSATGRKGTNEKPFF.

This clonotype was picked up many times. The gene calls are TRBV24-1 and TRBJ2-2; 7 bases agree with TRBD1. J was trimmed by 7 bases and V by 0 bases; bases with no gene match: 4. Germline V lookup: CDR1 KGHDR, CDR2 SFDVKD. The CDR3 has 15 amino acids. The chain's CDR3 is CATSDLGTASGELFF. CDR3 sequence (DNA): TGTGCCACCAGTGATTTGGGGACAGCAAGCGGGGAGCTGTTTTTT.

In this sample, this clonotype turned up many times. V usage is TRBV5-1 and J usage is TRBJ1-5, with 7 bases lining up with TRBD1. Trimming at V came to 2 bases and at J to 5 bases, leaving 1 base not matched to a gene. The CDR3 is 13 amino acids. CDR1 is SGHRS and CDR2 is YFSETQ in the germline V gene. The CDR3 region is CASSFRGDQPQHF. CDR3 bases: TGCGCCAGCAGCTTCAGGGGGGATCAGCCCCAGCATTTT.

The V and J genes are TRBV7-6 and TRBJ2-7; D is unclear. Germline V lookup: CDR1 SGHVS, CDR2 FNYEAQ. With 3 bases removed from V and 2 bases from J, the gap between germline ends came to 11 bases. The CDR3 loop spans 14 amino acids. The CDR3 reads CASSLSATTYEQYF. The DNA of the CDR3 is TGTGCCAGCAGCTTGTCGGCTACCACCTACGAGCAGTACTTC.

This clonotype showed up many times. The chain recombines TRBV5-1 with TRBJ2-7, with 7 bases that match TRBD2. Looked up from germline, CDR1 is SGHRS and CDR2 is YFSETQ. This CDR3 is 14 amino acids long. J was trimmed by 1 base and V by 10 bases; bases with no gene match: 11. The DNA of the CDR3 is TGCGCCGGGAGGGCAGGGAAAGCGTCCTACGAGCAGTACTTC. Protein product: CAGRAGKASYEQYF.

This clonotype was detected many times. J is TRBJ2-3 and V is TRBV12-3 or TRBV12-4, with 8 bases fitting TRBD2. J lost 5 bases, V lost 6 bases, and 4 bases had no gene match. The CDR3 sequence is 13 residues long. The CDR3 DNA is TGTGCCAGCAGCAGACTAGCGAAAGATACGCAGTATTTT. Translating it yields CASSRLAKDTQYF.

This clonotype was seen repeatedly, ten times or more. The chain recombines TRBV6-5 with TRBJ2-3; 8 nucleotides agree with TRBD2. This CDR3 is built from 14 residues. The germline V gene has CDR1 MNHEY and CDR2 SVGAGI. V gave up 0 bases and J gave up 6 bases; unmatched junction bases: 2. CDR3 coding DNA: TGTGCCAGCAGTTACTCACTAGCGGCGGATACGCAGTATTTT. It yields the protein CASSYSLAADTQYF.

This clonotype was recorded many times. The rearrangement links TRBV11-2 to TRBJ2-5, with D possibly called TRBD1 or TRBD2 (5 bases each). V dropped 1 base and J dropped 1 base, with 13 bases sitting between them. There are 16 residues in the CDR3. Per the germline V gene, CDR1 is SGHAT and CDR2 is FQNNGV. This CDR3 reads CASSLGGFQGQETQYF. As DNA, the CDR3 is TGTGCCAGCAGCTTAGGGGGGTTCCAGGGCCAAGAGACCCAGTACTTC.

Only a few counts were recorded for this clonotype. The chain has TRBV30 and TRBJ2-7; D is unclear. V was clipped by 0 bases and J by 5 bases, with 5 bases between them. The CDR3 is 11 amino acids. CDR1 is GTSNPN and CDR2 is SVGIG in the germline V gene (reference sequence). The CDR3 nucleotides read TGTGCCTGGAGTGTAATCGACGAGCAGTACTTC. Amino acids: CAWSVIDEQYF.

At least ten counts were recorded for this clonotype. The chain recombines TRBV28 with TRBJ1-2; D ambiguous. V lost 3 bases and J 8 bases, leaving 13 bases between the germline ends. The V gene's germline CDR1 is MDHEN and CDR2 SYDVKM. The CDR3 extends over 13 amino acids. The CDR3 coding sequence is TGTGCCAGCAGTTTCGAAGGAGTATTCGGCTACACCTTC. This translates into CASSFEGVFGYTF.

This clonotype was detected many times. The CDR3 sequence is CASSLSGLAGADEQFF. The CDR3 coding sequence is TGTGCCAGCAGCTTGAGTGGACTAGCGGGGGCCGATGAGCAGTTCTTC. V usage is TRBV7-3 and J usage is TRBJ2-1; TRBD2 agrees at 13 bases. There are 16 residues in the CDR3. Germline assignment: CDR1 SGHTA and CDR2 FQGTGA. V was pared by 3 bases and J by 8 bases, with 7 bases of the junction left unmatched.

In this sample, this clonotype turned up many times. The V call is TRBV27, the J call TRBJ2-2; D unresolved. The V gene's germline CDR1 is MNHEY and CDR2 SMNVEV (reference sequence). This CDR3 comprises 12 residues. V lost 5 bases and J 7 bases, leaving 8 bases between the germline ends. The CDR3 DNA is TGTGCCAGCAGTCTCCTAGGCGGGGAGCTGTTTTTT. Its translation is CASSLLGGELFF.

This sequence joins TRBV9 and TRBJ2-1; D gene ambiguous. CDR1 is SGDLS and CDR2 is YYNGEE in the germline V gene. V dropped 1 base and J dropped 9 bases, with 11 bases sitting between them. This CDR3 comprises 13 residues. CDR3 in amino acids: CASSVLYVSEQFF. The CDR3 DNA sequence: TGTGCCAGCAGCGTACTATACGTCTCTGAGCAGTTCTTC.

This clonotype occurred many times. The J gene is TRBJ2-7, the V gene TRBV3-1; the D call may be TRBD1 or TRBD2 (5 bases each). The CDR3 sequence is 14 residues long. The germline CDR1 and CDR2 sequences are LGHDT and YNNKEL (reference sequence). V lost 4 bases, J lost 2 bases, and 12 bases lay in between. The CDR3: CASSRRDGAYEQYF. Here the CDR3 DNA reads TGTGCCAGCAGCCGCCGGGACGGAGCCTACGAGCAGTACTTC.

Ten or more counts support this clonotype. This chain joins TRBV5-1 and TRBJ2-1; 10 bases are shared with TRBD2. The CDR3 is 19 amino acids. Germline CDR1 is SGHRS and CDR2 is YFSETQ. The trim removed 3 bases at V and 1 base at J, leaving 13 bases unmatched. The DNA for the CDR3 is TGCGCCAGCAGCTGGGGACCTGCCCTACTAGCGGGGTCCTACAATGAGCAGTTCTTC. Its protein product is CASSWGPALLAGSYNEQFF.

This clonotype was seen ten or more times. The chain links TRBV29-1 to TRBJ2-1; D could derive from TRBD1 or TRBD2 (5 bases each). Trimming stripped 7 bases from V and 7 bases from J, with 11 bases between. Per the germline V gene, CDR1 is SQVTM and CDR2 is ANQGSEA. The length of the CDR3 is 11 residues. CDR3 in amino acids: CSAQGANEQFF. CDR3 coding DNA: TGCAGCGCCCAGGGAGCGAATGAGCAGTTCTTC.

J is TRBJ2-1 and V is TRBV9; TRBD2 matches 11 bases. Germline values: CDR1 SGDLS, CDR2 YYNGEE. This CDR3 spans 18 amino acids. Trimming took 4 bases from V and 7 from J; bases not matched to a gene: 16. The CDR3 nucleotides are TGTGCCAGCAGCCCAAGGGGTAGCGGGGGGGGCTGGGGGAATGAGCAGTTCTTC. This codes for CASSPRGSGGGWGNEQFF.

At least ten counts were recorded for this clonotype. The genes are TRBV3-1 and TRBJ2-3; the D gene is possibly TRBD2 (6 bases). This CDR3 has 16 residues. Germline CDR1 reads LGHDT; CDR2 reads YNNKEL (reference sequence). V was trimmed by 5 bases and J by 2 bases, leaving 17 bases between them. The CDR3 loop reads CASSRAVGGHTDTQYF. In nucleotides, the CDR3 is TGTGCCAGCAGCAGGGCCGTCGGAGGGCACACAGATACGCAGTATTTT.

This clonotype was detected many times. The chain links TRBV28 to TRBJ2-7; 9 bases are a match to TRBD1. The CDR3 consists of 15 residues. CDR1 and CDR2 from the germline V gene are MDHEN and SYDVKM. The V and J ends lost 5 bases and 7 bases, in that order; junction bases with no gene match: 12. The CDR3 is CASSPSGQGISEQYF. In nucleotides, the CDR3 is TGTGCCAGCAGTCCCAGTGGACAGGGGATTAGTGAGCAGTACTTC.